This T cell receptor (beta chain) was recorded in a study of blood T cell repertoires in COVID-19. V lost 4 bases, J lost 0 bases, and 11 bases lay in between. This CDR3 is 15 amino acids long. From germline, CDR1 is SGDLS and CDR2 YYNGEE. Authors' processing steps: Researchers report that nucleated cell counts were estimated from reference gene primer amplification. Libraries were prepared by immunoSEQ multiplex PCR; TCRdb keeps only in-frame clonotypes and omits some of them. D and trimming come from the DNA, and the V and J calls and clone size come from that table. The sample contains roughly 71,000 clones, 86% of which appear only once.

This receptor was taken from a man aged 25-45 years with acute or convalescent COVID-19. The V and J genes are TRBV9 and TRBJ1-3; D call uncertain. The specimen was peripheral blood. The CDR3 loop is CASSSRLASGNTIYF. DNA for the CDR3: TGTGCCAGCAGCTCCAGACTAGCCTCTGGAAACACCATATATTTT.